The 3 T cell receptor beta chains reported below all come from one sample, sequenced in a study of T cells of healthy individuals. Each CDR3 protein is one row after TCRdb ran MiXCR on the 5' RACE reads. The sample comprises about 96,000 distinct CDR3 sequences, 15% to 20% of which are singletons, and 6.2% rests with the top ten. These receptors all stem from a human donor in good health.

The sample holds a few counts of this clonotype. Here the CDR3 reads CASSFGRDQPQHF. The CDR3 DNA follows: TGTGCCAGCAGCTTCGGCAGAGACCAGCCCCAGCATTTT. The chain uses TRBV7-9 and TRBJ1-5; D is unresolved. The CDR3 is 13 residues long. V gave up 3 bases and J gave up 7 bases, with 10 bases separating them. Germline-derived CDR1 and CDR2 are SEHNR and FQNEAQ (reference sequence).

The sample holds many counts of this clonotype. The chain links TRBV20-1 to TRBJ1-6; the D is unclear. The CDR3 has 13 amino acids. Deletions cut 2 bases from V and 9 bases from J, with 11 bases between. Looked up from germline, CDR1 is DFQATT and CDR2 is SNEGSKA (reference sequence). CDR3 loop: CSARLPAGSPLHF. The CDR3 DNA follows: TGCAGTGCTAGACTCCCAGCGGGTTCACCCCTCCACTTT.

This clonotype turned up a few times. The chain employs TRBV5-1 and TRBJ2-6, with a weak D call TRBD2 (6 bases). The germline V and J ends were trimmed by 5 bases and 0 bases, with 9 bases remaining between them. The length of the CDR3 is 15 residues. CDR1 is SGHRS, CDR2 YFSETQ, per germline. CDR3 loop: CASRLGLSGANVLTF. Written as DNA, the CDR3 is TGCGCCAGCAGGCTGGGACTCTCTGGGGCCAACGTCCTGACTTTC.